The 30 T cell receptor beta chains reported below all come from one sample, sequenced in a study of T-cell memory formation after mild COVID-19. TCRdb called the 5' RACE reads again in MiXCR, with one record for every CDR3 protein. The table includes around 370,000 distinct CDR3 sequences, under 25% detected once. The specimen sequenced was PBMCs or a T cell subset sorted from them (not recorded which). The receptors originated from an adult woman who had mild COVID-19 (a few samples of this study predate the infection). Cell type and time point are not known.

This clonotype was seen more than once but under ten times. The chain recombines TRBV3-1 with TRBJ2-7; weak D call: TRBD1 (5 bases). Deletions cut 3 bases from V and 3 bases from J, with 9 bases between. The CDR3 loop spans 13 amino acids. CDR1 and CDR2 from the germline V gene are LGHDT and YNNKEL (reference sequence). CDR3 DNA sequence: TGTGCCAGCAGCCATTCAACAGGCTACGAGCAGTACTTC. As protein: CASSHSTGYEQYF.

This clonotype was counted a few times. The chain joins TRBV7-9 to TRBJ2-5; D is possibly TRBD2 (6 bases). CDR1 is SEHNR and CDR2 is FQNEAQ in the germline V gene (reference sequence). The CDR3 runs 14 residues. The germline V and J ends were trimmed by 4 bases and 9 bases, with 18 bases remaining between them. CDR3 sequence: CASSSRRRPGAQYF. CDR3 nucleotides: TGTGCCAGCAGCTCTCGGAGGCGGCCGGGGGCCCAGTACTTC.

This clonotype has a handful of counts. The chain uses TRBV15 and TRBJ1-2, with D possibly matching TRBD1 (6 bases). V was cut by 5 bases and J by 6 bases, with 19 bases left in between. CDR3 length equals 15 residues. Germline CDR1 and CDR2: LNHNV and YYDKDF (reference sequence). CDR3 nucleotide sequence: TGTGCCACCAGCCACAAACCGACAGGCATGAATGGCTACACCTTC. Residues: CATSHKPTGMNGYTF.

At least ten counts were recorded for this clonotype. The chain links TRBV20-1 to TRBJ1-1; D is uncertain. Germline assignment: CDR1 DFQATT and CDR2 SNEGSKA (reference sequence). This CDR3 has 12 amino acids. Trimming pared 3 bases from V and 3 bases from J, leaving 8 bases between. This CDR3 reads CSASRPDTEAFF. The CDR3, as DNA: TGCAGTGCTAGTCGCCCGGACACTGAAGCTTTCTTT.

The CDR3: CASSSTGDYNEQFF. The CDR3 DNA reads TGTGCCAGCAGTTCCACAGGTGACTACAATGAGCAGTTCTTC. This chain links TRBV7-9 with TRBJ2-1, with a possible D match to TRBD1 (5 bases). The CDR3 is 14 residues long. The germline V and J ends were trimmed by 6 bases and 3 bases, with 12 bases remaining between them. Looked up from germline, CDR1 is SEHNR and CDR2 is FQNEAQ (reference sequence). The entire variable domain, with the rest obtained from reference TRBV7-9 and TRBJ2-1, is as follows: DTGVSQNPRHKITKRGQNVTFRCDPISEHNRLYWYRQTLGQGPEFLTYFQNEAQLEKSRLLSDRFSAERPKGSFSTLEIQRTEQGDSAMYLCASSSTGDYNEQFFGPGTRLTVL.

The genes are TRBV9 and TRBJ2-2, with TRBD1 matching 10 bases. The CDR3 spans 15 residues. After removal of 3 bases from V and 3 bases from J, the junction contained 2 bases not matched to a gene. Germline values: CDR1 SGDLS, CDR2 YYNGEE. The CDR3, as DNA: TGTGCCAGCAGCGGGACAGGGGGATACACCGGGGAGCTGTTTTTT. Its translation: CASSGTGGYTGELFF.

This clonotype was detected only a few times. The rearrangement uses TRBV7-2 and TRBJ1-1, with D unresolved. The V and J ends lost 1 base and 10 bases respectively, with 13 bases between them. The germline V gene encodes CDR1 SGHTA and CDR2 FQGNSA. The CDR3 contains 13 residues. CDR3 nucleotide sequence: TGTGCCAGCAGCTTAGGGTACGCGATACCAGCTTTCTTT. It yields the protein CASSLGYAIPAFF.

This clonotype showed up just a few times. The J gene is TRBJ1-5, the V gene TRBV7-2; D remains ambiguous. With 4 bases removed from V and 1 base from J, the gap between germline ends came to 11 bases. The CDR3 loop spans 15 amino acids. Germline loops: CDR1 SGHTA, CDR2 FQGNSA. The CDR3 sequence is CASSSTYGSNQPQHF. The CDR3 region has the DNA TGTGCCAGCAGCTCGACTTATGGAAGCAATCAGCCCCAGCATTTT.

This chain joins TRBV20-1 and TRBJ2-5; D might be TRBD2 (6 bases). V was pared by 0 bases and J by 3 bases, with 14 bases between. This CDR3 spans 15 amino acids. From germline, CDR1 is DFQATT and CDR2 SNEGSKA (reference sequence). CDR3 in amino acids: CSARDWRRGKETQYF. CDR3 nucleotide sequence: TGCAGTGCTAGAGATTGGCGGCGGGGTAAAGAGACCCAGTACTTC.

The rearrangement uses TRBV6-4 and TRBJ2-2; D remains unclear. The germline CDR1 and CDR2 sequences are MRHNA and SNTAGT. The CDR3 runs 13 residues. Trimming stripped 0 bases from V and 8 bases from J, with 7 bases between. The CDR3 DNA is TGTGCCAGCAGTGACTCAGACTCGGGGGAGCTGTTTTTT. It translates to CASSDSDSGELFF.

This clonotype was seen ten or more times. The junction differs from germline at one of its ends, possibly a read error. The rearrangement uses TRBV12-3 or TRBV12-4 and TRBJ1-1; D not resolved. This CDR3 has 14 amino acids. The CDR3 DNA reads TGTGCCAGCAGCTTAGCAGGCGGAAACACTGAAGCTTTCTTT. This translates into CASSLAGGNTEAFF.

This clonotype was observed many times. The J gene is TRBJ2-7, the V gene TRBV5-6, with TRBD2 matching 13 bases. Germline V lookup: CDR1 SGHDT, CDR2 YYEEEE. The CDR3 covers 20 residues. Trimming cost V 0 bases and J 3 bases; bases outside gene matches: 15. The CDR3 loop is CASSLGGLGPTSGRVYEQYF. DNA for the CDR3: TGTGCCAGCAGCTTGGGGGGGTTGGGCCCAACTAGCGGGAGGGTCTACGAGCAGTACTTC.

In its sample, this clonotype was seen many times. The genes are TRBV20-1 and TRBJ2-7, with TRBD1 matching 10 bases. The CDR3 runs to 15 residues. Germline values: CDR1 DFQATT, CDR2 SNEGSKA (reference sequence). J was trimmed by 5 bases and V by 1 base; bases with no gene match: 8. CDR3: CSARGTGGFINEQYF. The CDR3 DNA reads TGCAGTGCTAGAGGGACAGGGGGGTTCATCAACGAGCAGTACTTC.

The CDR3 DNA reads as TGTGCAACCAGCCTCGGGGAAAATCAGCCCCAGCATTTT. Protein: CATSLGENQPQHF. The J gene is TRBJ1-5, the V gene TRBV5-6; D gene uncertain. Germline V CDR1 and CDR2: SGHDT, YYEEEE. This CDR3 contains 13 residues.

The chain couples TRBV15 to TRBJ2-5; D is unresolved. Germline V gives CDR1 LNHNV, CDR2 YYDKDF (reference sequence). The V and J ends lost 0 bases and 3 bases respectively, with 11 bases between them. The CDR3 is made up of 15 amino acids. DNA for the CDR3: TGTGCCACCAGCAGAGAAGTTGGTTCCGAAGAGACCCAGTACTTC. Translated, it gives CATSREVGSEETQYF.

On this clonotype: One end of the junction varies from germline; a read error may be responsible. This rearrangement joins TRBV7-7 to TRBJ2-1, with D perhaps matching TRBD2 (6 bases). CDR3 size: 13 residues. Looked up from germline, CDR1 is SSHAT and CDR2 is FNYEAQ (reference sequence). CDR3 region: CASSRGWRDEQFF. The CDR3 nucleotides are TGTGCTAGCAGCCGCGGATGGAGGGATGAGCAGTTCTTC.

The chain links TRBV6-1 to TRBJ1-2; a possible D gene is TRBD1 (5 bases). CDR1 and CDR2 from the germline V gene are MNHNS and SASEGT. Trimming removed 10 bases from V and 6 bases from J, with 15 bases in between. This CDR3 is 12 amino acids long. CDR3 loop: CAISLRADGYTF. The CDR3 DNA follows: TGTGCCATCAGCCTCAGGGCCGATGGCTACACCTTC.

V usage is TRBV18 and J usage is TRBJ2-3; TRBD1 agrees at 8 bases. This CDR3 is 16 amino acids long. Germline V gene sequence: CDR1 KGHSH, CDR2 LQKENI. The V gene end was trimmed by 1 base and the J gene end by 1 base; junction bases not matched to a gene: 4. CDR3 bases: TGTGCCAGCTCACCACTGGACAGGGACGGCACAGATACGCAGTATTTT. As protein: CASSPLDRDGTDTQYF.

This clonotype was seen more than once but under ten times. The chain couples TRBV6-1 to TRBJ2-5; D unresolved. Trimming removed 4 bases at V and 5 bases at J, with 23 bases between. This CDR3 region has 17 residues. Germline V CDR1 and CDR2: MNHNS, SASEGT. CDR3 loop: CASSGPDRRPISETQYF. CDR3 nucleotide sequence: TGTGCCAGCAGTGGGCCCGACCGGCGCCCGATTTCGGAGACCCAGTACTTC.

In regard to this clonotype: Germline and junction disagree at one end, which may indicate a read error. This sequence joins TRBV7-7 and TRBJ2-1, with TRBD2 identical over 10 bases. Germline V lookup: CDR1 SSHAT, CDR2 FNYEAQ (reference sequence). The CDR3 spans 16 residues. CDR3 sequence reads: CASSWILAGHNARQFF. The CDR3 DNA reads TGTGCTAGCAGCTGGATACTAGCGGGACACAATGCGCGGCAGTTCTTC. The complete variable domain, with remaining parts taken from reference TRBV7-7 and TRBJ2-1, reads GAGVSQSPRYKVTKRGQDVTLRCDPISSHATLYWYQQALGQGPEFLTYFNYEAQPDKSGLPSDRFSAERPEGSISTLTIQRTEQRDSAMYRCASSWILAGHNARQFFGPGTRLTVL.

This clonotype was observed a few times. This chain joins TRBV20-1 and TRBJ2-7; 8 nucleotides match TRBD2. V was pared by 4 bases and J by 7 bases, with 9 bases of the junction left unmatched. Germline V CDR1 and CDR2: DFQATT, SNEGSKA (reference sequence). The CDR3 runs to 13 residues. Written as DNA, the CDR3 is TGCAGTGCTACGGGACTAGTAGAGGGTGAGCAGTACTTC. Amino acids: CSATGLVEGEQYF.

The V call is TRBV6-5, the J call TRBJ1-2; 9 nucleotides line up with TRBD1. This CDR3 is 15 amino acids long. Germline loops: CDR1 MNHEY, CDR2 SVGAGI. V trimming: 5 bases; J trimming: 6 bases; junction bases outside the gene matches: 10. CDR3 bases: TGTGCCAGCAGTACCGCGGGACAGGGATGGGATGGCTACACCTTC. Translated: CASSTAGQGWDGYTF.

V usage is TRBV20-1 and J usage is TRBJ2-7, with TRBD2 identical over 7 bases. CDR1 DFQATT and CDR2 SNEGSKA come from the germline V gene (reference sequence). The CDR3 has 13 residues. With V trimmed by 6 bases and J by 0 bases, 5 bases remained unmatched. The CDR3 region is CSARLATSYEQYF. Here the CDR3 DNA reads TGCAGTGCACGACTAGCAACCTCCTACGAGCAGTACTTC.

CDR3 sequence: CSARDFAGGDTQYF. In nucleotides, the CDR3 is TGCAGTGCTAGGGATTTTGCGGGAGGAGATACGCAGTATTTT. The chain is built from TRBV20-1 and TRBJ2-3; 8 bases line up with TRBD2. V dropped 3 bases and J dropped 5; count of bases not matched to a gene: 7. The germline CDR1 and CDR2 sequences are DFQATT and SNEGSKA (reference sequence). This CDR3 comprises 14 residues.

Regarding this clonotype: This is likely a read error, given that the CDR3 carries no conserved phenylalanine or tryptophan at its end. The DNA is omitted, as the CDR3 cannot be located on it reliably, and the CDR3 follows TCRdb's listing. The chain employs TRBV13 and TRBJ1-5; whether TRBD1, the table's D call, matches the DNA was not checked. Looked up from germline, CDR1 is PRHDT and CDR2 is FYEKMQ (reference sequence). A total of 12 residues make up the CDR3, ends included. The CDR3 sequence is CASSLKGAVKHS.

There are a few counts of this clonotype. The J gene is TRBJ1-2, the V gene TRBV5-1; weak D call: TRBD1 (5 bases). Germline V CDR1 and CDR2: SGHRS, YFSETQ. The CDR3 is 13 amino acids. The ends were cut back, 4 bases at V and 6 bases at J, with 13 bases in the middle. CDR3 coding DNA: TGCGCCAGCAGCGTGCTGGGGGTCGATGGCTACACCTTC. Translated, it gives CASSVLGVDGYTF.

V usage is TRBV12-3 or TRBV12-4 and J usage is TRBJ2-7; TRBD1 aligns across 7 bases. The CDR3 covers 16 residues. The V segment lost 5 bases and the J segment 3 bases; nucleotides outside the gene matches: 13. The CDR3 DNA follows: TGTGCCAGCAGTACCTCCTACAGGGGTTTAATCTACGAGCAGTACTTC. It specifies CASSTSYRGLIYEQYF.

The rearrangement uses TRBV18 and TRBJ1-2, with 7 bases identical to TRBD1. Trimming removed 4 bases from V and 0 bases from J; junction bases left unmatched: 5. CDR1 is KGHSH, CDR2 LQKENI, per germline. The CDR3 spans 15 residues. The CDR3 sequence: CASSQGQATNYGYTF. CDR3 nucleotides: TGTGCCAGCTCACAAGGACAGGCTACTAACTATGGCTACACCTTC.

The chain combines TRBV7-6 with TRBJ1-2; D might be TRBD1 (5 bases). CDR3 length equals 14 residues. CDR1 SGHVS and CDR2 FNYEAQ come from the germline V gene. V shed 4 bases and J shed 4 bases, with 13 bases lying between them. DNA of the CDR3: TGTGCCAGCAGCTCTCTGGGGGGTTTCTATGGCTACACCTTC. Amino acids: CASSSLGGFYGYTF. Based on the CDR3 plus reference TRBV7-6 and TRBJ1-2, the full variable domain is GAGVSQSPRYKVTKRGQDVALRCDPISGHVSLYWYRQALGQGPEFLTYFNYEAQQDKSGLPNDRFSAERPEGSISTLTIQRTEQRDSAMYRCASSSLGGFYGYTFGSGTRLTVV.

In this sample, this clonotype turned up a few times. The chain combines TRBV20-1 with TRBJ2-7, with D possibly called TRBD1 or TRBD2 (5 bases each). Trimming left V 1 base short and J 2 bases short, with 12 bases between. CDR3 length: 14 amino acids. Per the germline V gene, CDR1 is DFQATT and CDR2 is SNEGSKA (reference sequence). The CDR3 DNA follows: TGCAGTGCTAGAGGTGGGGACCGACCCTACGAGCAGTACTTC. As protein: CSARGGDRPYEQYF.